This TCR beta chain was recovered during a study of human T cells and chemical hapten exposure. Overall study context: The use of 2% DPC on about 2 cm by about 2 cm of upper inner arm skin constituted sensitization. Once 0.01% DPC had been applied to the upper back by patch test, readings were taken at 6 days. Findings of the study overall: With DPC sensitization, TCRs exceeding 1 in 1000 frequency showed no change.

Time point specified: pre-sensitization, week 0. Treatment defined: therapeutic diphenylcyclopropenone sensitization with weekly scalp DPC. V was clipped by 7 bases and J by 2 bases; unmatched bases: 17. The CDR3 is 20 residues long. Germline CDR1 LNHDA, CDR2 SQIVND (reference sequence). This clonotype was picked up many times. Its antigen remains unidentified. Single cDNA molecules in the library carried unique molecular identifiers attached during preparation. TCRdb re-derived calls from the RACE reads in MiXCR, one entry per CDR3 protein. The data hold 95,000 to 100,000 distinct CDR3 sequences, with 10% to 11% observed a single time.

The rearrangement links TRBV19 to TRBJ2-6; 10 bases are shared with TRBD1. The origin of this receptor is a woman in her fifties or sixties with alopecia areata. Some clones in this sample may be carry-over from other donors' samples. The sample in question was whole blood, obtained in connection with sensitization to the hapten diphenylcyclopropenone (DPC). The CDR3 spells CASTKRRFDRGRTGANVLTF. CDR3 nucleotide sequence: TGTGCCAGTACCAAGAGGAGATTCGACAGGGGGCGGACTGGGGCCAACGTCCTGACTTTC.